This TCR beta chain stems from a study of early T cells in non-severe SARS-CoV-2 infection. At least ten counts were recorded for this clonotype. The V segment lost 1 base and the J segment 3 bases; nucleotides outside the gene matches: 12. From germline, CDR1 is SEHNR and CDR2 FQNEAQ (reference sequence). The CDR3 spans 18 residues. TCRdb re-called the 5' RACE reads with MiXCR, one entry per CDR3 protein. The sample has 30,000 to 45,000 distinct CDR3 sequences, just under 4% seen once. This TCR was recovered from an adult who was a healthcare worker with PCR-confirmed SARS-CoV-2 infection or an uninfected control (not recorded which). What was sequenced was whole blood. The chain employs TRBV7-9 and TRBJ1-1; TRBD1 matches 9 bases. CDR3 sequence reads: CASSLERVQGALDTEAFF. The CDR3 region has the DNA TGTGCCAGCAGCTTAGAAAGGGTACAGGGGGCACTGGACACTGAAGCTTTCTTT.